The sequence of this T cell receptor beta chain was determined in a study of blood T cell repertoires in COVID-19. The wider study: Acute-phase and convalescent COVID-19 samples originated in the United States, Italy and Spain. T cells, B-cell-depleted T cells, or PBMCs supplied cDNA or gDNA.

How the authors handled the data: For nucleated cells, counts were estimated from reference gene primer amplification. Sequencing was performed with immunoSEQ multiplex PCR; in TCRdb, only in-frame clones are kept and a portion is missing. From that table come the V and J calls and clone size; the DNA was used to work out D and trimming. The data show 130,000 to 150,000 clones, 70% to 90% seen once. The study drew participants aged about 18 to 89 years from about two dozen US areas. The sequence was collected from a woman aged 40 to 50 who had recovered from COVID-19. The source material was PBMCs or T cells enriched from blood (not recorded which).

This CDR3 reads CASSYLDRGIGQPQHF. DNA of the CDR3: TGTGCCAGCAGTTACCTTGACAGGGGGATAGGGCAGCCCCAGCATTTT. This sequence joins TRBV6-6 and TRBJ1-5, with TRBD1 matching over 9 bases. The CDR3 runs to 16 residues. Germline assignment: CDR1 MNHNY and CDR2 SVGAGI (reference sequence). J lost 7 bases, V lost 2 bases, and 9 bases had no gene match.